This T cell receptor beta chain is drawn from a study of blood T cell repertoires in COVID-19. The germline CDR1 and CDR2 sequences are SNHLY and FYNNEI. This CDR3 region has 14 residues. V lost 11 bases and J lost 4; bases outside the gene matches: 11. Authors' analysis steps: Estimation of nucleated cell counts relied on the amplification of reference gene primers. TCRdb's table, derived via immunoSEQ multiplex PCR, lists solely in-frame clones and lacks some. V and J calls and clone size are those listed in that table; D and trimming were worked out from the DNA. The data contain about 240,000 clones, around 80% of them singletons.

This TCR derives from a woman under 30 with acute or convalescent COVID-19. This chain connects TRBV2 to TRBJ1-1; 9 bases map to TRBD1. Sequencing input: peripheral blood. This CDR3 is CAYHSGTGTTEAFF. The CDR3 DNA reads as TGTGCCTACCACTCCGGGACAGGGACCACTGAAGCTTTCTTT.